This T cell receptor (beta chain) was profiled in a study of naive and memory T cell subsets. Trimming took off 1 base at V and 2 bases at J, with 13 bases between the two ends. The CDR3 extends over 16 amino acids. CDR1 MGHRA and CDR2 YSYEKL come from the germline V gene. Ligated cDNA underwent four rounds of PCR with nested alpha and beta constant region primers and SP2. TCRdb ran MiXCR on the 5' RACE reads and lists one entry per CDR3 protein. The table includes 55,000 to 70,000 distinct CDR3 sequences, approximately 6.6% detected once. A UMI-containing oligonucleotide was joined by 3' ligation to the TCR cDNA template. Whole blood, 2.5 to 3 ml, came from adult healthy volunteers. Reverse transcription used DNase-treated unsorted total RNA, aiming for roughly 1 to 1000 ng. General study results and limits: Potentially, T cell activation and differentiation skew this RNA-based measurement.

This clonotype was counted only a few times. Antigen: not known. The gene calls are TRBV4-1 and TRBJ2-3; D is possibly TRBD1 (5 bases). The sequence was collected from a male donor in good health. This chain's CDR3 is CASSQGSEGDTDTQYF. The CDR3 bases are TGCGCCAGCAGCCAAGGGTCCGAAGGGGACACAGATACGCAGTATTTT.